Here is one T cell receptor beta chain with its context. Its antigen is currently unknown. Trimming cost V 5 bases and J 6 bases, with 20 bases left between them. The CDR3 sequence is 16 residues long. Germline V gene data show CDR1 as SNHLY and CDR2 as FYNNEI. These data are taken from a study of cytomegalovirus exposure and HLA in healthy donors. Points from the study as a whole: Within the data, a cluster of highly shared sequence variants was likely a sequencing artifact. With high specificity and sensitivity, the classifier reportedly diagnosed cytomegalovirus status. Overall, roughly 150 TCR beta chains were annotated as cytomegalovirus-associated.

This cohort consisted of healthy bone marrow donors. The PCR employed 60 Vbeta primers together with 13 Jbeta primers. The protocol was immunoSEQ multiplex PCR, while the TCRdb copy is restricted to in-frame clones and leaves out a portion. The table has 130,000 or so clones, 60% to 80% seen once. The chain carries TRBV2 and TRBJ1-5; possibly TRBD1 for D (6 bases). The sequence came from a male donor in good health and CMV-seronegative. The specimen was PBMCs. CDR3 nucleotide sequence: TGTGCCAGCAGTTTTACTACGGACAGAAGAGGTCAGCCCCAGCATTTT. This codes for CASSFTTDRRGQPQHF.